This T cell receptor (beta chain) comes out of a study of vaccination and CD4 T cells after COVID-19. At the Johns Hopkins FTIC core, DNA taken from cultured CD4+ T cells was sequenced by way of the Oncomine TCR Beta short-read assay. TCRdb analysed the PCR reads with MiXCR anew, one entry per CDR3 protein. This sample yields fewer than 20,000 distinct CDR3 sequences, of which approximately 51% are seen a single time; less than 7.5% belongs to the top ten. Study results and limitations: When vaccine-specific clones from convalescent patients were examined, 304 of 307 were spike mono-reactive.

Treatment here: roughly 11-day PBMC culture with coronavirus spike peptide pools or control peptides (ViraFEST assay). The positive PCR dates, which preceded the US Alpha, Beta and Delta variants, fell between March and December 2020. A remark on this clonotype: Its antigen remains unknown.

Germline values: CDR1 SQVTM, CDR2 ANQGSEA. CDR3 size: 13 residues. V lost 4 bases to trimming and J lost 4 bases, with 11 bases between them. This chain joins TRBV29-1 and TRBJ2-4, with D possibly TRBD1 on 6 matching bases. The specimen was CD4+ T cells from blood, cultured in vitro. The TCR comes from a human donor who had recovered from COVID-19. In DNA form, the CDR3 reads TGCAGCGTTGTCATCCAGGGGAAAAACATTCAGTACTTC. Protein sequence: CSVVIQGKNIQYF.